The 5 T cell receptor beta chains below were found in one sample sequenced in a study of T cells in women clearing cervical HPV infection. TCRdb's table, derived via immunoSEQ multiplex PCR, lists solely in-frame clones and lacks some. This repertoire includes 20,000 or so clones. The material sequenced was blood buffy coat. Every receptor here comes from a woman between 18 and 70 years old with a cervical HPV16 infection that either progressed to CIN3+ or cleared (not recorded which).

CDR3 bases read: TGCGCCAGCAGCCAAGTTTTTTGGGGCAGGGACGAG. It specifies CASSQVFWGRDE. The full-length CDR3 reads as CASSQVFWGRDEQYF. The chain carries TRBV4-1 and TRBJ2-7, with a tentative D call TRBD1 (5 bases). The read ends 3 residues before the CDR3 terminus; that terminus is restored from the germline J gene. Germline-derived CDR1 and CDR2 are MGHRA and YSYEKL. The CDR3 has 15 amino acids. V lost 1 base and J 5 bases, leaving 15 bases between the germline ends.

Concerning this clone: The CDR3 end is not reached by the read, which stops 3 residues before it; the germline J gene fills it in. This chain links TRBV16 with TRBJ2-1; tentatively, D is TRBD1 (7 bases). The germline CDR1 and CDR2 sequences are KGHSY and FQNENV. The V end lost 4 bases, the J end lost 9 bases, and 13 bases lay between the germline ends. The CDR3 totals 13 residues. The CDR3 loop is CASSPPQGGEQFF. The part of the CDR3 DNA that was read is TGTGCCAGCAGCCCGCCCCAGGGGGGTGAG.

Note on this clone: The DNA ends 3 residues before the CDR3 does, and the rest of the CDR3 is filled in from the germline J gene. V usage is TRBV7-8 and J usage is TRBJ2-7; 9 bases agree with TRBD1. The CDR3 covers 14 residues. The J segment lost 6 bases and the V segment lost 1 base, leaving 4 bases of the junction unmatched. Germline V CDR1 and CDR2: SGHVS, FQNEAQ. CDR3 protein: CASSLGQGDAEQYF. Incomplete CDR3 DNA: TGTGCCAGCAGCTTAGGACAGGGGGATGCCGAG.

CDR3 DNA, as far as it was read: TGCGCCAGCAGCTTGTGGGCCAATGAG. Amino acid sequence: CASSLWANE. The CDR3 in its entirety is CASSLWANEQFF. The genes are TRBV5-1 and TRBJ2-1, with D hard to call. The read falls 3 residues short of the CDR3 end, and the missing part is taken from the germline J gene. Germline V gene sequence: CDR1 SGHRS, CDR2 YFSETQ. Trimming removed 1 base at V and 6 bases at J, with 5 bases between. The CDR3 runs 12 residues.

Comments on this clone: The read gets to within 3 residues of the CDR3 end, and the germline J gene fills in the rest. The chain links TRBV19 to TRBJ1-1; TRBD1 might be the D (6 bases). The CDR3 contains 18 residues. The V gene lost 7 bases and the J gene lost 4 bases, with 28 bases spanning the gap. CDR1 and CDR2 (germline): LNHDA, SQIVND (reference sequence). The CDR3 loop is CASTQTPARGPLSTEAFF. The DNA read from the CDR3 is TGTGCCAGTACCCAAACCCCGGCCAGGGGACCCTTGAGCACTGAA. Drawing the rest from reference TRBV19 and TRBJ1-1, the complete variable domain is DGGITQSPKYLFRKEGQNVTLSCEQNLNHDAMYWYRQDPGQGLRLIYYSQIVNDFQKGDIAEGYSVSREKKESFPLTVTSAQKNPTAFYLCASTQTPARGPLSTEAFFGQGTRLTVV.